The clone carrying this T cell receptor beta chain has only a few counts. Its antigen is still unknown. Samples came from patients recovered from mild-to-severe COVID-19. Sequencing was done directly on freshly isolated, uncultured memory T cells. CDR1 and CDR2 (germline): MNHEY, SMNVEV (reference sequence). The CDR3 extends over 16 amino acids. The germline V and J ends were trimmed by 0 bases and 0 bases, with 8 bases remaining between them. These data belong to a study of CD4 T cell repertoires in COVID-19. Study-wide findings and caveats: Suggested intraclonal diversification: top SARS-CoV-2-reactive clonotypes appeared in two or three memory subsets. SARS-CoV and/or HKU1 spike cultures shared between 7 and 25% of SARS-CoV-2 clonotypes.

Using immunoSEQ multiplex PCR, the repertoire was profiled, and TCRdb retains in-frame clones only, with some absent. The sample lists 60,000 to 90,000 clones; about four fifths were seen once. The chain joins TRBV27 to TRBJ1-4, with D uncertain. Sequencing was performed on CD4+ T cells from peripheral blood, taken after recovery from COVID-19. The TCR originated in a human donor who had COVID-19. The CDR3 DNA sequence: TGTGCCAGCAGTTTATCTGTGGTTACAACTAATGAAAAACTGTTTTTT. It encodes CASSLSVVTTNEKLFF.